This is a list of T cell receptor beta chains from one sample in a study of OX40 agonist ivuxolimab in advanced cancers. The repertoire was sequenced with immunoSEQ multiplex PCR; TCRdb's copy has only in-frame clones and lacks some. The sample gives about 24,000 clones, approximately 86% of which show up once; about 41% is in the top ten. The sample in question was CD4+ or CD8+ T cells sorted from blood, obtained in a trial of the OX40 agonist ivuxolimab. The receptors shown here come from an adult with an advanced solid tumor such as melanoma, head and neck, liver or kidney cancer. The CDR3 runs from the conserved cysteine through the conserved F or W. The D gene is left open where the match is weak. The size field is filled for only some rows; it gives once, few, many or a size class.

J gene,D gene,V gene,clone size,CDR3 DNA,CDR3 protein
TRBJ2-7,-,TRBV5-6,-,TGTGCCAGCAGCTTGATGCCGACTGGCGAGCAGTACTTC,CASSLMPTGEQYF
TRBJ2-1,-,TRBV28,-,TGTGCCAGCAGCACCCTAGCGTATCGCTCCTACAATGAGCAGTTCTTC,CASSTLAYRSYNEQFF
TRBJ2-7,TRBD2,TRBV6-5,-,TGTGCCAGCAGTTACATGGCGGGGGAGATCGAGCAGTACTTC,CASSYMAGEIEQYF
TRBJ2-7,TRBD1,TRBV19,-,TGTGCCACCGGACAGGGGGCCTACGAGCAGTACTTC,CATGQGAYEQYF
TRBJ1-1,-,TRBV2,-,TGTGCCAGAGATGAGGAGGGCACGGACACTGAAGCTTTCTTT,CARDEEGTDTEAFF
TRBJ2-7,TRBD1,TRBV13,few,TGTGCCAGCACCGACAACCGGGACAGGGCCCTCTACGAGCAGTACTTC,CASTDNRDRALYEQYF
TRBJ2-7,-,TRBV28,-,TGTGCCAGCAGGGTTCCGATGTCCTACGAGCAGTACTTC,CASRVPMSYEQYF
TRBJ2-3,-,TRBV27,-,TGTGCCAGCAGTTTAGAGGCGGGAGATACGCAGTATTTT,CASSLEAGDTQYF
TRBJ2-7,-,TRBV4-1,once,TGCGCCAGCAGCCCAGGTAGGGGTTCCTACGAGCAGTACTTC,CASSPGRGSYEQYF
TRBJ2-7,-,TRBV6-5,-,TGTGCCATCAAGGTGGACCCAAACTCCTACGAGCAGTACTTC,CAIKVDPNSYEQYF
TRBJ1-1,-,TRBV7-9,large,TGTGCCAGCAGCCCGGCTCAGCTAACTGAAGCTTTCTTT,CASSPAQLTEAFF
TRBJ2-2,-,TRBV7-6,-,TGTGCCAGCAGCTCCGACACCGGGGAGCTGTTTTTT,CASSSDTGELFF
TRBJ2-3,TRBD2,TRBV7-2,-,TGTGCCAGCAGCCCTGGGACTAGCGGAGATACGCAGTATTTT,CASSPGTSGDTQYF
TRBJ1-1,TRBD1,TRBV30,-,TGTGCCTGGCGGGACAGGCTGAACACTGAAGCTTTCTTT,CAWRDRLNTEAFF
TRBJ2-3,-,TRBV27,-,TGTGCCAGCAGTTTATATGGGACGGTGAGCACAGATACGCAGTATTTT,CASSLYGTVSTDTQYF
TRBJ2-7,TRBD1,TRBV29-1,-,TGCAGCGTTGAAACTCGTCAGGGGGCGACTTACGAGCAGTACTTC,CSVETRQGATYEQYF
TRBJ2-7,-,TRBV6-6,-,TGTGCCAGCAGTTACGGCCGCGAGCAGTACTTC,CASSYGREQYF
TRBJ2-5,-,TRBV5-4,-,TGTGCCAGCAGCTCCGGGGGAATGTACCAAGAGACCCAGTACTTC,CASSSGGMYQETQYF
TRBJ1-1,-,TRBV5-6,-,TGTGCCAGCAGCCTAAGGGGCCAGAACACTGAAGCTTTCTTT,CASSLRGQNTEAFF
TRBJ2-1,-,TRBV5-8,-,TGTGCCAGCAGCTTGTGGCAGGACAATGAGCAGTTCTTC,CASSLWQDNEQFF
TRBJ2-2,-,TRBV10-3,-,TGTGCCATCAGTATAGGGACTGGAACGAACACCGGGGAGCTGTTTTTT,CAISIGTGTNTGELFF
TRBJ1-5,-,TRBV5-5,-,TGTGCCAGCAGACGACAGGATAGCAATCAGCCCCAGCATTTT,CASRRQDSNQPQHF
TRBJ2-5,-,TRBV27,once,TGTGCCAGCAGTTTATCGGGGATAACCCAAGAGACCCAGTACTTC,CASSLSGITQETQYF
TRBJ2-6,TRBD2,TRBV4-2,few,TGTGCCAGCAGCCAAGAGGGGGGGAGCTCTGGGGCCAACGTCCTGACTTTC,CASSQEGGSSGANVLTF
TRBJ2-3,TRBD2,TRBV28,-,TGTGCCAGCAGCTTGCCCCTCCCTAGCGGGAGCACAGATACGCAGTATTTT,CASSLPLPSGSTDTQYF
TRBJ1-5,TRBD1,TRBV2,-,TGTGCCAGCTTTCTGGGGACAGGGAGCAATCAGCCCCAGCATTTT,CASFLGTGSNQPQHF
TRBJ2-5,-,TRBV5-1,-,TGCGCCAGCAGCTTGGAGGCCTCACAAGAGACCCAGTACTTC,CASSLEASQETQYF
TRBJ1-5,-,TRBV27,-,TGTGCCAGCAGTCCCCGTCCGGATAGCAATCAGCCCCAGCATTTT,CASSPRPDSNQPQHF
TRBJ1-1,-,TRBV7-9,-,TGTGCCAGCAGCTTAACGGAGTCTAACACTGAAGCTTTCTTT,CASSLTESNTEAFF
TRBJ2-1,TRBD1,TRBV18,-,TGTGCCAGCTCACCGCAGGGGGCGCGGAATGAGCAGTTCTTC,CASSPQGARNEQFF
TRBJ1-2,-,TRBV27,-,TGTGCCAGCAGAACCCGAGGGAGTGGCTACACCTTC,CASRTRGSGYTF
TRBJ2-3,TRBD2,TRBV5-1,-,TGCGCCAGCAGCTGGGGACTAGCGGGGCTAAGCACAGATACGCAGTATTTT,CASSWGLAGLSTDTQYF
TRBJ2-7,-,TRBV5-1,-,TGCGCCAGCAGCTTACAGTCTTCCTACGAGCAGTACTTC,CASSLQSSYEQYF
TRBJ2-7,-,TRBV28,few,TGTGCCAGCAGCCCCGACGGGTACGAGCAGTACTTC,CASSPDGYEQYF
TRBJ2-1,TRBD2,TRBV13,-,TGTGCCAGCAGCTTAGGTGCTAGCGGGGTCTGGGGCAATGAGCAGTTCTTC,CASSLGASGVWGNEQFF
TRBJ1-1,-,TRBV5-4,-,TGTGCCAGCAGCACCCTCGGGGAAGGGTCTGAAGCTTTCTTT,CASSTLGEGSEAFF
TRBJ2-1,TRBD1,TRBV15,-,TGTGCCACCAGCAGAGTAGGGACAGGAATCAATGAGCAGTTCTTC,CATSRVGTGINEQFF
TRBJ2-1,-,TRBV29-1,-,TGCAGCGTTCTCATTGGAATAGCTGAGCAGTTCTTC,CSVLIGIAEQFF
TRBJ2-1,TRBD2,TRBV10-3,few,TGTGCCATCAGTGAGTCACCTCGACTAGCGGGGGGAAACAATGAGCAGTTCTTC,CAISESPRLAGGNNEQFF